These T cell receptor beta chains were read from a single sample in a study of shared clonotypes between healthy human individuals. Sequenced by immunoSEQ multiplex PCR; TCRdb stores in-frame clones only, minus some. The sample lists roughly 1.4 million clones, just under 99% seen once, with approximately 0.4% in the top ten. The sequenced sample consisted of naive CD4+ T cells sorted from blood. The origin of the receptors is a man aged 25-45 years in good health. Each CDR3 is given without its conserved first and last residue. Fields, in order: V gene, J gene, clone size, CDR3 protein. Rows give clone size only sometimes, using once, few, many, or a class for an expanded clone.

>TRBV12-5|TRBJ2-5|.
ASGTGQGAEETQY
>TRBV4-1|TRBJ2-4|.
ASSQDPTSHTIQY
>TRBV6-1|TRBJ2-3|.
ASSSSGSGRDTQY
>TRBV2|TRBJ2-1|.
ASSDLSSFSSYNEQF
>TRBV27|TRBJ2-3|.
ASSLIRGVDTQY
>TRBV6-5|TRBJ2-1|.
ASSYSKTGYYNEQF
>TRBV5-1|TRBJ2-5|.
ASSLAPTESIQTQY
>TRBV21-1|TRBJ2-7|once
ASSSFSYEQY
>TRBV19|TRBJ1-3|.
ASTGAGPGYTIY
>TRBV19|TRBJ2-7|.
ASSIPGQPYEQY
>TRBV18|TRBJ2-3|once
ASSKIPPGSTSTDTQY
>TRBV10-3|.|.
AISVGGRAPYEQY
>TRBV2|TRBJ1-4|.
ASRAAKLF
>TRBV4-3|TRBJ2-5|.
ASSQDLAGGSQETQY
>TRBV30|TRBJ2-7|once
AWSRGGGRGEQY
>TRBV28|TRBJ2-1|.
ASESRTSVYNEQF
>TRBV18|TRBJ2-2|.
ASSPGTGANTGELF
>TRBV6-4|TRBJ2-1|.
ASSDQGVAGGEQF
>TRBV7-2|TRBJ2-5|.
ASSFPPLETQY
>TRBV28|TRBJ2-7|.
ASSLQLVGYEQY
>TRBV7-6|TRBJ2-2|once
ASSLGVRGPGELF
>TRBV19|TRBJ2-6|.
ASSPNSGANVLT
>TRBV7-9|TRBJ2-2|.
ASSSTVIAGGPDTGELF
>TRBV5-4|TRBJ1-3|.
ASSLSVNSGNTIY
>TRBV29-1|TRBJ2-2|once
SVEGQGAFGELF
>TRBV7-9|TRBJ2-1|once
ASSLYGVGLNEQF
>TRBV6-5|TRBJ2-3|.
ASSYSRGDTQY
>TRBV5-1|TRBJ2-6|.
ASAGTSTSGANVLT
>TRBV19|TRBJ2-5|.
ASSTASGLRMETQY
>TRBV28|TRBJ2-7|.
ASSSGGSSYEQY
>TRBV7-9|TRBJ2-1|.
ASSSVAGGPYNEQF
>TRBV2|TRBJ1-2|.
ASSLTGPTDGYT
>TRBV11-3|TRBJ2-2|.
ASSSTTLAGTGELF